This T cell receptor (beta chain) comes out of a study of T cell changes during pregnancy in multiple sclerosis. The CDR3 length is 15 residues. V lost 4 bases to trimming and J lost 2 bases; unmatched junction nucleotides: 4. CDR1 MNHEY and CDR2 SVGAGI come from the germline V gene. Data came from immunoSEQ multiplex PCR; TCRdb stores just in-frame clones and leaves some out. Of tens of thousands of clones in the sample, approximately 92% were seen once. The clonotype comes from a female donor with multiple sclerosis, enrolled in a pregnancy study. The starting material was peripheral blood, obtained after pregnancy. This sequence joins TRBV6-5 and TRBJ2-7; 11 positions agree with TRBD2. CDR3 nucleotides: TGTGCCAGCAGTTTAACTAGCGGGAGCCCCTACGAGCAGTACTTC. Residues: CASSLTSGSPYEQYF.